This T cell receptor beta chain was identified during a study of shared clonotypes between healthy human individuals. Points from the study as a whole: Clonotypes shared by all four donors outscored non-shared clonotypes in generation probability.

In this sample, this clone turned up once. Its specificity is not known. Running of the assay took place at deep level. Profiled with immunoSEQ multiplex PCR; TCRdb holds only in-frame clones, not every one. Of approximately 2,200,000 clones listed, about 93% were seen once; the top ten hold 1.5% to 2%. Naive CD8 cells, CD45RO-negative and positively selected for CCR7, excluded terminally differentiated effector memory CD45RA+ cells. This clonotype was sampled from a man between 18 and 29 years old in good health. Some clones in this sample may be carry-over from other donors' samples. Sequencing used naive CD8+ T cells from PBMCs.

This CDR3 reads CASTPGAGSYNEQFF. The CDR3 region has the DNA TGTGCCAGCACCCCAGGGGCCGGCTCCTACAATGAGCAGTTCTTC. J is TRBJ2-1 and V is TRBV9; perhaps TRBD1 as D (6 bases). Germline V CDR1 and CDR2: SGDLS, YYNGEE. V lost 6 bases and J lost 0, with 13 bases in between. The CDR3 is 15 amino acids. Filled out from reference TRBV9 and TRBJ2-1, the complete variable domain reads DSGVTQTPKHLITATGQRVTLRCSPRSGDLSVYWYQQSLDQGLQFLIQYYNGEERAKGNILERFSAQQFPDLHSELNLSSLELGDSALYFCASTPGAGSYNEQFFGPGTRLTVL.